The entry that follows covers one T cell receptor (beta chain) sequence. Its antigen is currently unknown. The CDR3 has 13 amino acids. V dropped 6 bases and J dropped 2 bases, with 8 bases sitting between them. CDR1 and CDR2 from the germline V gene are GTSNPN and SVGIG (reference sequence). Reverse transcribed after extraction, RNA yielded cDNA as the sequencing template. Here immunoSEQ multiplex PCR was the method, and the copy in TCRdb shows in-frame clones only, minus some. There are under 200,000 clones in the sample; under 70% occur only once, and around 0.9% lies in the top ten. These data are taken from a study of CD8+ T cells in alopecia areata. At the level of the study: Treatment of the treated patients consisted of oral tofacitinib, 5 to 10 mg twice daily.

Study-wide results and caveats: Sequencing of scalp tissue also captures the resident alphabeta T cells of normal skin.

Treatment in this sample: oral pan-JAK inhibitor, 5-10 mg twice daily. This specimen was CD4+ T cells sorted from blood, taken at week 4, from a patient treated with tofacitinib. The rearrangement uses TRBV30 and TRBJ2-6, with D possibly TRBD1 on 6 matching bases. This TCR came from a human donor with alopecia areata. CDR3 coding DNA: TGTGCCTGTACAGGGCCTGGGGCCAACGTCCTGACTTTC. It encodes CACTGPGANVLTF.